These 28 T cell receptor beta chains originate from one sample sequenced in a study of blood T cell repertoires in COVID-19. Assay used: immunoSEQ multiplex PCR; TCRdb lists only in-frame clones, some missing. The sample lists approximately 150,000 clones, about 85% occurring once. Source material: peripheral blood. These receptors were obtained from a man aged 40-50 years with acute or convalescent COVID-19.

The chain combines TRBV6-5 with TRBJ1-1; tentative D call: TRBD1 (5 bases). The V end lost 2 bases, the J end lost 0 bases, and 7 bases lay between the germline ends. Germline V lookup: CDR1 MNHEY, CDR2 SVGAGI. The CDR3 is 14 amino acids. In nucleotides, the CDR3 is TGTGCCAGCAGTTACGGGGGGATGAACACTGAAGCTTTCTTT. This encodes CASSYGGMNTEAFF.

The rearrangement uses TRBV29-1 and TRBJ1-5, with TRBD1 matching over 7 bases. This CDR3 region has 13 residues. Trimming at V came to 7 bases and at J to 7 bases, leaving 10 bases not matched to a gene. From germline, CDR1 is SQVTM and CDR2 ANQGSEA. The CDR3 loop is CSAEEGAGQPQHF. CDR3 coding DNA: TGCAGCGCGGAGGAGGGGGCTGGGCAGCCCCAGCATTTT.

The chain couples TRBV7-6 to TRBJ2-7, with D unresolved. This CDR3 has 10 residues. Germline CDR1 reads SGHVS; CDR2 reads FNYEAQ. V shed 5 bases and J shed 6 bases, with 5 bases lying between them. This chain's CDR3 is CASSRGEQYF. The DNA of the CDR3 is TGTGCCAGCAGCCGCGGCGAGCAGTACTTC.

V and J are TRBV10-3 and TRBJ1-1, with D possibly being TRBD1 (6 bases). Germline values: CDR1 ENHRY, CDR2 SYGVKD. The V end lost 10 bases, the J end lost 1 base, and 19 bases lay between the germline ends. The CDR3 has 15 residues. CDR3 nucleotide sequence: TGTGCCACACGGCTGGGGGGGGGCCCGAACACTGAAGCTTTCTTT. Translation: CATRLGGGPNTEAFF.

This clone was seen just once. The V gene is TRBV7-2, the J gene TRBJ2-1; the match to TRBD2 covers 10 bases. V gave up 5 bases and J gave up 8 bases; unmatched junction bases: 6. The CDR3 consists of 14 residues. The germline CDR1 and CDR2 sequences are SGHTA and FQGNSA. This CDR3 is CASSPAGGPYEQFF. DNA for the CDR3: TGTGCCAGCAGCCCAGCGGGGGGGCCTTATGAGCAGTTCTTC.

The rearrangement links TRBV5-1 to TRBJ2-2; D is unresolved. Trimming removed 4 bases at V and 6 bases at J, with 10 bases between. The CDR3 runs to 13 residues. Germline CDR1 reads SGHRS; CDR2 reads YFSETQ. CDR3 amino acids: CASSPPNPGELFF. The CDR3 DNA reads as TGCGCCAGCAGCCCCCCAAATCCCGGGGAGCTGTTTTTT.

The V and J genes are TRBV7-3 and TRBJ1-2; 7 bases line up with TRBD1. The CDR3 length is 13 residues. In germline, CDR1 is SGHTA, CDR2 FQGTGA. J was trimmed by 8 bases and V by 5 bases; bases with no gene match: 8. DNA of the CDR3: TGTGCCAGCAGCCCAAACAGGGGAAGCGGCTACACCTTC. It specifies CASSPNRGSGYTF.

The rearrangement joins TRBV11-2 to TRBJ2-7, with 10 bases fitting TRBD1. CDR1 SGHAT and CDR2 FQNNGV come from the germline V gene. The CDR3 spans 13 residues. Trimming removed 4 bases from V and 6 bases from J; junction bases left unmatched: 3. CDR3 in DNA: TGTGCCAGCAGCTCCGGGACAGGGGTCGAGCAGTACTTC. Amino acids: CASSSGTGVEQYF. The full variable domain, with the rest looked up from reference TRBV11-2 and TRBJ2-7, is EAGVAQSPRYKIIEKRQSVAFWCNPISGHATLYWYQQILGQGPKLLIQFQNNGVVDDSQLPKDRFSAERLKGVDSTLKIQPAKLEDSAVYLCASSSGTGVEQYFGPGTRLTVT.

This clone was seen a handful of times. This chain's CDR3 is CAWRLGGDYFYEQYF. CDR3 DNA: TGTGCCTGGAGATTGGGTGGGGACTACTTCTACGAGCAGTACTTC. The chain combines TRBV30 with TRBJ2-7; 7 nucleotides agree with TRBD2. With 3 bases clipped from V and 3 bases from J, the junction kept 11 bases outside the gene matches. Germline-derived CDR1 and CDR2 are GTSNPN and SVGIG (reference sequence). The length of the CDR3 is 15 residues. The whole variable domain, filled in from reference TRBV30 and TRBJ2-7, reads SQTIHQWPATLVQPVGSPLSLECTVEGTSNPNLYWYRQAAGRGLQLLFYSVGIGQISSEVPQNLSASRPQDRQFILSSKKLLLSDSGFYLCAWRLGGDYFYEQYFGPGTRLTVT.

The chain joins TRBV12-5 to TRBJ1-1; D remains unclear. V lost 0 bases and J lost 7, with 12 bases in between. The CDR3 has 14 amino acids. Germline CDR1 and CDR2: LGHNT and FRNRAP. The DNA for the CDR3 is TGTGCTAGTGGTTTGGTAAATACAGTGAATGAAGCTTTCTTT. Its protein product is CASGLVNTVNEAFF.

The rearrangement links TRBV10-3 to TRBJ1-1, with a possible D match to TRBD1 (5 bases). The ends were cut back, 5 bases at V and 1 base at J, with 8 bases in the middle. CDR1 ENHRY and CDR2 SYGVKD come from the germline V gene. The CDR3 is 13 amino acids. Here the CDR3 DNA reads TGTGCCATCAGTAACCAGGGGAACACTGAAGCTTTCTTT. Translated, it gives CAISNQGNTEAFF.

CDR3 DNA: TGTGCCAGCAGTACTCTGGCCGGGACAGCCTATGGCTACACCTTC. This encodes CASSTLAGTAYGYTF. The chain recombines TRBV2 with TRBJ1-2; 7 bases fit TRBD1. J was trimmed by 4 bases and V by 5 bases; bases with no gene match: 10. The CDR3 covers 15 residues. Germline loops: CDR1 SNHLY, CDR2 FYNNEI.

The chain is built from TRBV6-4 and TRBJ2-3; TRBD2 matches 10 bases. The V and J ends lost 3 bases and 5 bases, in that order; junction bases with no gene match: 2. The length of the CDR3 is 14 residues. Germline V gene data show CDR1 as MRHNA and CDR2 as SNTAGT. The CDR3 loop reads CASSEGTSVDTQYF. As DNA, the CDR3 is TGTGCCAGCAGTGAGGGGACTAGCGTAGATACGCAGTATTTT.

V gene TRBV7-8 combines with J gene TRBJ2-7, with 7 bases matching TRBD2. This CDR3 comprises 14 residues. V lost 6 bases and J lost 3; bases outside the gene matches: 8. The V gene's germline CDR1 is SGHVS and CDR2 FQNEAQ. For the CDR3, the DNA is TGTGCCAGCAGTAAGGGCTCGGGGGGCTACGAGCAGTACTTC. Encoded protein: CASSKGSGGYEQYF. The whole variable domain, remainder taken from reference TRBV7-8 and TRBJ2-7, is GAGVSQSPRYKVAKRGQDVALRCDPISGHVSLFWYQQALGQGPEFLTYFQNEAQLDKSGLPSDRFFAERPEGSVSTLKIQRTQQEDSAVYLCASSKGSGGYEQYFGPGTRLTVT.

This clone has a handful of counts. The chain carries TRBV7-9 and TRBJ2-7; TRBD1 agrees at 7 bases. The ends lost 5 bases at V and 7 bases at J; junction bases unmatched: 2. The CDR3 sequence is 11 residues long. The germline CDR1 and CDR2 sequences are SEHNR and FQNEAQ (reference sequence). Here the CDR3 reads CASSPTGEQYF. The CDR3 coding sequence is TGTGCCAGCAGCCCGACAGGGGAGCAGTACTTC.

V is TRBV2 and J is TRBJ2-2; 10 bases align to TRBD2. CDR1 and CDR2 from the germline V gene are SNHLY and FYNNEI. The CDR3 is 17 residues long. The V segment lost 9 bases and the J segment 5 bases; nucleotides outside the gene matches: 15. Written as DNA, the CDR3 is TGTGCCAGTCCGAGGGTAGCGGGGGGACGCTGGACCGGGGAGCTGTTTTTT. It is translated as CASPRVAGGRWTGELFF.

The CDR3: CASSSGGELFF. CDR3 nucleotides: TGTGCCAGCAGCTCGGGTGGGGAGCTGTTTTTT. V is TRBV3-1 (or the pseudogene TRBV3-2) and J is TRBJ2-2; no definite D call. Between the trimmed V and J ends, which lost 5 bases and 8 bases, there was a span of 6 bases. Germline V lookup: CDR1 LGHDT, CDR2 YNNKEL (reference sequence). This CDR3 contains 11 residues.

The chain couples TRBV7-8 to TRBJ1-5; D possibly corresponds to TRBD1 (6 bases). CDR1 and CDR2 from the germline V gene are SGHVS and FQNEAQ. The CDR3 length is 20 residues. The germline V and J ends were trimmed by 5 bases and 1 base, with 27 bases remaining between them. The CDR3 region is CASSPSGGLGRGASNQPQHF. The CDR3 DNA sequence: TGTGCCAGCAGCCCTTCCGGGGGGCTGGGTCGGGGGGCGAGCAATCAGCCCCAGCATTTT.

This rearrangement joins TRBV5-1 to TRBJ2-5; 9 nucleotides agree with TRBD1. V lost 4 bases, J lost 5 bases, and 9 bases stayed unmatched. This CDR3 region has 15 residues. Germline lookup yields CDR1 SGHRS and CDR2 YFSETQ. The DNA of the CDR3 is TGCGCCAGCAGCGGGAAGGACAGGGGAACGGAGACCCAGTACTTC. This encodes CASSGKDRGTETQYF. The whole variable domain, filled in from reference TRBV5-1 and TRBJ2-5, reads KAGVTQTPRYLIKTRGQQVTLSCSPISGHRSVSWYQQTPGQGLQFLFEYFSETQRNKGNFPGRFSGRQFSNSRSEMNVSTLELGDSALYLCASSGKDRGTETQYFGPGTRLLVL.

This clone occurred once. J is TRBJ1-2 and V is TRBV19; no definite D call. CDR1 LNHDA and CDR2 SQIVND come from the germline V gene (reference sequence). V lost 3 bases to trimming and J lost 3 bases, with 11 bases between them. This CDR3 is built from 14 residues. In nucleotides, the CDR3 is TGTGCCAGTAGTATTGGCGGAGGTCACTATGGCTACACCTTC. As protein: CASSIGGGHYGYTF.

The rearrangement joins TRBV28 to TRBJ1-2; possibly TRBD1 for D (6 bases). Germline CDR1 MDHEN, CDR2 SYDVKM. There are 16 residues in the CDR3. Between the trimmed V and J ends, which lost 5 bases and 1 base, there was a span of 17 bases. The CDR3 region is CASSPSTRGVNYGYTF. CDR3 nucleotide sequence: TGTGCCAGCAGTCCGTCGACCAGGGGTGTTAACTATGGCTACACCTTC.

The V gene is TRBV5-1, the J gene TRBJ2-1; 8 bases are a match to TRBD2. There are 15 residues in the CDR3. After removal of 0 bases from V and 6 bases from J, the junction contained 5 bases not matched to a gene. Germline V gene data show CDR1 as SGHRS and CDR2 as YFSETQ. The CDR3 reads CASSLANGGANEQFF. The DNA of the CDR3 is TGCGCCAGCAGCTTGGCCAACGGGGGGGCCAATGAGCAGTTCTTC.

The chain is built from TRBV5-4 and TRBJ1-2; 10 bases match TRBD1. The trim removed 4 bases at V and 8 bases at J, leaving 8 bases unmatched. Per germline, CDR1 SGHNT and CDR2 YYREEE (reference sequence). The CDR3 covers 14 residues. The DNA for the CDR3 is TGTGCCAGCAGCCAAACTACGGGACAGGGGGGCTACACCTTC. This gives the protein CASSQTTGQGGYTF.

V gene TRBV6-2 or TRBV6-3 combines with J gene TRBJ1-2; maybe TRBD1 (5 bases). The CDR3 sequence is 12 residues long. The V gene lost 5 bases and the J gene lost 7 bases, with 11 bases spanning the gap. Germline V gene lookup returns CDR1 MNHEY and CDR2 SVGEGT. CDR3 nucleotides: TGTGCCAGCAGTCCAGACAGCTTTGGCTACACCTTC. Translation gives CASSPDSFGYTF.

This chain uses TRBV18 with TRBJ1-3; tentatively, D is TRBD1 (6 bases). CDR3 length: 14 residues. Trimming removed 10 bases from V and 0 bases from J, with 13 bases in between. The germline V gene has CDR1 KGHSH and CDR2 LQKENI. The CDR3 loop is CATDTGRSGNTIYF. The CDR3 DNA reads as TGTGCCACCGATACAGGGCGCTCTGGAAACACCATATATTTT.

V usage is TRBV3-1 (or the pseudogene TRBV3-2) and J usage is TRBJ1-6; the D gene is possibly TRBD1 (6 bases). V gave up 4 bases and J gave up 12 bases, with 13 bases separating them. Looked up from germline, CDR1 is LGHDT and CDR2 is YNNKEL (reference sequence). CDR3 length: 13 residues. CDR3 coding DNA: TGTGCCAGCAGCCCCTACAGGGAAGGACCCCTCCACTTT. It is translated as CASSPYREGPLHF.

The chain joins TRBV4-3 to TRBJ1-1; D is uncertain. Trimming took off 0 bases at V and 5 bases at J, with 16 bases between the two ends. CDR3 length equals 16 residues. The germline V gene has CDR1 LGHNA and CDR2 YSLEER. The CDR3 protein is CASSQDRVSGMTEAFF. CDR3 nucleotides: TGCGCCAGCAGCCAAGATCGAGTTAGCGGGATGACTGAAGCTTTCTTT.

The rearrangement links TRBV7-9 to TRBJ1-1, with D maybe TRBD1 (6 bases). This CDR3 comprises 14 residues. Trimming left V 4 bases short and J 9 bases short, with 18 bases between. CDR1 and CDR2 from the germline V gene are SEHNR and FQNEAQ (reference sequence). The CDR3 here is CASSSQTGMVKAFF. The CDR3 coding sequence is TGTGCCAGCAGCTCCCAAACAGGGATGGTGAAAGCTTTCTTT. The whole variable domain, filled in from reference TRBV7-9 and TRBJ1-1, reads DTGVSQNPRHKITKRGQNVTFRCDPISEHNRLYWYRQTLGQGPEFLTYFQNEAQLEKSRLLSDRFSAERPKGSFSTLEIQRTEQGDSAMYLCASSSQTGMVKAFFGQGTRLTVV.